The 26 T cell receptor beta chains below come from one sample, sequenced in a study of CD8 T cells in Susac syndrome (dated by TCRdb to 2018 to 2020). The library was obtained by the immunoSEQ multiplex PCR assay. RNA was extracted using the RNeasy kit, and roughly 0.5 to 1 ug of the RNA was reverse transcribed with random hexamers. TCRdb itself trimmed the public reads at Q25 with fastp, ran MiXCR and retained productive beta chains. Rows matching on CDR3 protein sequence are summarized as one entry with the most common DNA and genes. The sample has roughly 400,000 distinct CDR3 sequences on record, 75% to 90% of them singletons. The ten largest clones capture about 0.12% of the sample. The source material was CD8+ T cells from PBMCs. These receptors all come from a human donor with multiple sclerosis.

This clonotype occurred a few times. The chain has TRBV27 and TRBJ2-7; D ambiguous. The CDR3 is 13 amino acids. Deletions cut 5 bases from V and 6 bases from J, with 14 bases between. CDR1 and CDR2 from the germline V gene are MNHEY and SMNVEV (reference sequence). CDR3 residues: CASSPTVFGEQYF. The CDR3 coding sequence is TGTGCCAGCAGTCCTACCGTTTTTGGCGAGCAGTACTTC.

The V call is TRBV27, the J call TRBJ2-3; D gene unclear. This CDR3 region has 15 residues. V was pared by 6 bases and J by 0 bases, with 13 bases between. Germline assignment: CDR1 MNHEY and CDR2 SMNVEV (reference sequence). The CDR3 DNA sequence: TGTGCCAGCAGACTCATAGACCCTAGCACAGATACGCAGTATTTT. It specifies CASRLIDPSTDTQYF.

The CDR3: CASSQDLAGGFWNNEQFF. Written as DNA, the CDR3 is TGTGCCAGCAGCCAAGATTTAGCGGGAGGGTTCTGGAACAATGAGCAGTTCTTC. V and J are TRBV3-1 and TRBJ2-1; 11 positions agree with TRBD2. Germline CDR1 reads LGHDT; CDR2 reads YNNKEL (reference sequence). This CDR3 has 18 amino acids. V trimming: 0 bases; J trimming: 5 bases; junction bases outside the gene matches: 9.

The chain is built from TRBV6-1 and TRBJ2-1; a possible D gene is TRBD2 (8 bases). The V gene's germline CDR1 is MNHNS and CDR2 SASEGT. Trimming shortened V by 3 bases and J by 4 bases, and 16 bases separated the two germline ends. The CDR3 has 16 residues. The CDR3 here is CASSDPAGGQYNEQFF. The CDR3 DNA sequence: TGTGCCAGCAGTGACCCGGCGGGGGGACAGTACAATGAGCAGTTCTTC.

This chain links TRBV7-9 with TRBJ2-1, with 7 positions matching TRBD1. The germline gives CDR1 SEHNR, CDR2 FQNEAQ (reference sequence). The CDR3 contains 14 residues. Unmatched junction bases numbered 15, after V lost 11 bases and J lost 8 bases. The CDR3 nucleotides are TGTGCCGGACAGGAGATGAGGATACGGGATGAGCAGTTCTTC. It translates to CAGQEMRIRDEQFF.

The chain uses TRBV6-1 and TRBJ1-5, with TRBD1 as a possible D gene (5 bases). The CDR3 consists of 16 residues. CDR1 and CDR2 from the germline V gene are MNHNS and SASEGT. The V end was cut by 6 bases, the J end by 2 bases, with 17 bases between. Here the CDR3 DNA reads TGTGCCAGCAGATCCCTCACCGGGGGAGGCAATCAGCCCCAGCATTTT. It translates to CASRSLTGGGNQPQHF.

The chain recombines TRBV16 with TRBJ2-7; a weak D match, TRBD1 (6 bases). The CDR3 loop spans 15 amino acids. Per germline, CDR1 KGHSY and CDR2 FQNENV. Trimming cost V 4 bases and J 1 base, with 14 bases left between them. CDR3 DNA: TGTGCCAGCAGCCTTCCCGGCAGGGGATCCTACGAGCAGTACTTC. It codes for CASSLPGRGSYEQYF.

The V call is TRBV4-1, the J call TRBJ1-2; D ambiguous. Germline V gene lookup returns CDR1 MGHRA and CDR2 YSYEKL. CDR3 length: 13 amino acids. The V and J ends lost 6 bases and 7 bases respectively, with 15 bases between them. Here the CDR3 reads CASRPEEGGGYTF. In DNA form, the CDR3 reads TGCGCCAGCAGGCCCGAAGAGGGAGGTGGCTACACCTTC.

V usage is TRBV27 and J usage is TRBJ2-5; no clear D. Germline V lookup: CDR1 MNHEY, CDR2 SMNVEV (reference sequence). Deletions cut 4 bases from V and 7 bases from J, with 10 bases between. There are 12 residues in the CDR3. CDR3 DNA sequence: TGTGCCAGCAGTTCAGATCCGGGGACCCAGTACTTC. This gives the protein CASSSDPGTQYF.

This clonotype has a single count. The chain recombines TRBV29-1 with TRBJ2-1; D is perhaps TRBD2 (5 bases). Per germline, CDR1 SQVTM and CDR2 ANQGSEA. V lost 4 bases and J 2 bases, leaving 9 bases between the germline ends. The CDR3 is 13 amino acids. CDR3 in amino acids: CSVVGVAYNEQFF. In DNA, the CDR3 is TGCAGCGTTGTCGGGGTTGCCTACAATGAGCAGTTCTTC.

CDR3: CASSFGGATTYEQYF. CDR3 DNA: TGTGCCAGCAGCTTTGGGGGGGCCACGACCTACGAGCAGTACTTC. The rearrangement uses TRBV13 and TRBJ2-7; D perhaps matches TRBD2 (7 bases). Trimming cost V 3 bases and J 2 bases, with 14 bases left between them. Germline V gene sequence: CDR1 PRHDT, CDR2 FYEKMQ (reference sequence). The CDR3 is 15 residues long.

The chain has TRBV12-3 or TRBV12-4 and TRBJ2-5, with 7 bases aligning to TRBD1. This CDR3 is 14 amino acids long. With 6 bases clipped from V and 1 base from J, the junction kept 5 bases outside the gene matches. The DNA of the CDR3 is TGTGCCAGCAGCACAACAGGGGCCCAAGAGACCCAGTACTTC. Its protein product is CASSTTGAQETQYF.

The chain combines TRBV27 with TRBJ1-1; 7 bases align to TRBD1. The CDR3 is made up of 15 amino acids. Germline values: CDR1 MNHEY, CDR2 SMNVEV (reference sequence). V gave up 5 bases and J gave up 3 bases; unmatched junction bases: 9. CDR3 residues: CASSAYRGGDTEAFF. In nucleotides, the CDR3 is TGTGCCAGCAGTGCGTACAGGGGAGGGGACACTGAAGCTTTCTTT.

The CDR3 reads CSARSSIAGGPLIYEQYF. DNA for the CDR3: TGCAGTGCTAGATCCAGCATAGCGGGGGGGCCCCTTATCTACGAGCAGTACTTC. The chain combines TRBV20-1 with TRBJ2-7; TRBD2 matches 11 bases. V lost 2 bases to trimming and J lost 3 bases; unmatched junction nucleotides: 15. Germline V lookup: CDR1 DFQATT, CDR2 SNEGSKA (reference sequence). The CDR3 totals 18 residues.

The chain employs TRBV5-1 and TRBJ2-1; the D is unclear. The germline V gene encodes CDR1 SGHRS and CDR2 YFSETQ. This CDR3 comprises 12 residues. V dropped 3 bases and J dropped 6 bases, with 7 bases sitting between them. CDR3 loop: CASSWTGNEQFF. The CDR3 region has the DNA TGCGCCAGCAGCTGGACCGGCAATGAGCAGTTCTTC.

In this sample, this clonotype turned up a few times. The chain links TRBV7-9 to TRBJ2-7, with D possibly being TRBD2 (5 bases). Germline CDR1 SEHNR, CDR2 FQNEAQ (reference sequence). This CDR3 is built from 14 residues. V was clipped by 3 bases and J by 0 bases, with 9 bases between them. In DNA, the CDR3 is TGTGCCAGCAGCTTCTACACTAGCTCCTACGAGCAGTACTTC. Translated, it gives CASSFYTSSYEQYF.

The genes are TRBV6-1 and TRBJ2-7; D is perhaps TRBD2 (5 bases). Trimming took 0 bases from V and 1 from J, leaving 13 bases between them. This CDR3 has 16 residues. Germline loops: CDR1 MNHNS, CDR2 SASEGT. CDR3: CASSEALRGFSYEQYF. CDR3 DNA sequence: TGTGCCAGCAGTGAAGCCCTACGCGGGTTTTCCTACGAGCAGTACTTC.

The CDR3 loop reads CASSSMRVEAFF. CDR3 nucleotide sequence: TGTGCCAGCAGCTCAATGAGGGTTGAAGCTTTCTTT. The rearrangement uses TRBV7-9 and TRBJ1-1, with D unresolved. Trimming took off 4 bases at V and 7 bases at J, with 10 bases between the two ends. Germline V gene sequence: CDR1 SEHNR, CDR2 FQNEAQ (reference sequence). CDR3 size: 12 residues.

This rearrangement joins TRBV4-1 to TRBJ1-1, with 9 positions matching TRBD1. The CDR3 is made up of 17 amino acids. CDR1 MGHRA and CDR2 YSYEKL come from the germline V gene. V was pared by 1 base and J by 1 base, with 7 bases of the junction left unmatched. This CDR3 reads CASSQGGPGQGNTEAFF. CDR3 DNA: TGCGCCAGCAGCCAAGGGGGACCGGGACAGGGGAACACTGAAGCTTTCTTT.

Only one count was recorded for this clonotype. CDR3 residues: CASSYSSGDAPYEQYF. CDR3 DNA sequence: TGTGCCAGCAGTTACTCGTCAGGGGACGCTCCCTACGAGCAGTACTTC. The rearrangement uses TRBV6-5 and TRBJ2-7; a weak D match, TRBD1 (6 bases). V lost 0 bases to trimming and J lost 2 bases, with 14 bases between them. The CDR3 is 16 residues long. Germline CDR1 is MNHEY and CDR2 is SVGAGI.

The CDR3 is CASSLEHMNTEAFF. The CDR3 DNA is TGTGCCAGCAGCTTGGAACATATGAACACTGAAGCTTTCTTT. This chain connects TRBV5-4 to TRBJ1-1; D remains unclear. Between the trimmed V and J ends, which lost 0 bases and 0 bases, there was a span of 6 bases. Germline V gives CDR1 SGHNT, CDR2 YYREEE (reference sequence). The CDR3 covers 14 residues.

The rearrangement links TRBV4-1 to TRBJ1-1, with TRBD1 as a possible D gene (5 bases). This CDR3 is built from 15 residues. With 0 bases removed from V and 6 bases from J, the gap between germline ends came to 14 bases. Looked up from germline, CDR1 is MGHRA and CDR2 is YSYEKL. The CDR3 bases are TGCGCCAGCAGCCAAGACCCGGGGCGGATCCCTGAAGCTTTCTTT. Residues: CASSQDPGRIPEAFF.

As DNA, the CDR3 is TGTGCCAGCAGCCATACGACAGGGGATCTCTATGGCTACACCTTC. Its protein product is CASSHTTGDLYGYTF. The chain recombines TRBV14 with TRBJ1-2; 8 nucleotides agree with TRBD1. The CDR3 extends over 15 amino acids. Germline CDR1 SGHDN, CDR2 FVKESK. V lost 3 bases, J lost 4 bases, and 7 bases stayed unmatched.

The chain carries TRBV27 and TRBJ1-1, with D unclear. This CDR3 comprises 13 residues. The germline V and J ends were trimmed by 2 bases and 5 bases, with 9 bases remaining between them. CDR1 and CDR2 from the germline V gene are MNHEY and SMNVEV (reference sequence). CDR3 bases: TGTGCCAGCAGTTTAAGCGTCGGGACTGAAGCTTTCTTT. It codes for CASSLSVGTEAFF.

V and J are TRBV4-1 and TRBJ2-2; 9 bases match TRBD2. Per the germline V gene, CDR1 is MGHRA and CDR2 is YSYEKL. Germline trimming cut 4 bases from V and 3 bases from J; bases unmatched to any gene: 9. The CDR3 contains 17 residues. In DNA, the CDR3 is TGCGCCAGCAGCCTAATGCCCAGACTAGCGGACACCGGGGAGCTGTTTTTT. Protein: CASSLMPRLADTGELFF.

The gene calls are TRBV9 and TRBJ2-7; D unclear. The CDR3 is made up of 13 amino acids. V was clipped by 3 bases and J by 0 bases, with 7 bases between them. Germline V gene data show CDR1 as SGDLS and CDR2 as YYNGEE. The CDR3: CASSDEYSYEQYF. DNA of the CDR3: TGTGCCAGCAGCGACGAGTACTCCTACGAGCAGTACTTC.